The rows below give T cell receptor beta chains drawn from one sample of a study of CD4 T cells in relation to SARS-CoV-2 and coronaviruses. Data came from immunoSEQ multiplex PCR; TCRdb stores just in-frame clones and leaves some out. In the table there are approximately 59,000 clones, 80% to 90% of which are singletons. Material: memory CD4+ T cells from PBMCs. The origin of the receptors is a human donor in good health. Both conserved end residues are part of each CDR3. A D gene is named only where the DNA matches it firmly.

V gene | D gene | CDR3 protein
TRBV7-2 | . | CASSLAGGPGYTF
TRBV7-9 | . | CASSRQASSYNEQFF
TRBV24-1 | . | CATWDGNYGYTF
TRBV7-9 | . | CASSLVASSTDTQYF
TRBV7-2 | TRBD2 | CASSQRTSGAQMQYF
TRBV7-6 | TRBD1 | CASSFGSGGHYGYTF
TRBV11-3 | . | CASSLNPGSNIQYF
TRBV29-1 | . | CSVESLDSPNYGYTF
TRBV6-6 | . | CASSKDSGSPLHF
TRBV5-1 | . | CASSLGQFYEQYF
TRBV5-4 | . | CASSLGNEQFF
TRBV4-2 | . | CASSQGGVATNQPQHF
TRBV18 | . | CASSPRGNIQYF
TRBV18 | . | CASSPWRVPAGNTIYF
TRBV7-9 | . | CASSPRGPYGYTF
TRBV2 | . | CASSQGWVSSGNTIYF
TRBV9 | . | CASSVIGPEAFF
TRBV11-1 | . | CASSPGWADPNERFF
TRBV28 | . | CASGQVSGNTIYF
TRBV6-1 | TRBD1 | CASSEEGASLVETQYF
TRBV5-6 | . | CASSLASAGGGPYYGYTF
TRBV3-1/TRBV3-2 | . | CASSELGETQYF
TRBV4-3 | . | CASSGLTSTDTQYF
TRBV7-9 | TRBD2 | CASSVTSGRGTDTQYF
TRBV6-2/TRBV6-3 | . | CASSSTYEQYF
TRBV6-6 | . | CASSYSRQGGTDTQYF
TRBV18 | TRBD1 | CASHRTGQGFNEQFF
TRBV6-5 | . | CASKRWDTQYF